The 25 T cell receptor beta chains below come from one sample, sequenced in a study of blood T cell repertoires in COVID-19. Sequencing was performed with immunoSEQ multiplex PCR; in TCRdb, only in-frame clones are kept and a portion is missing. In the table there are more than 120,000 clones, around 88% of which are singletons. The sample was peripheral blood. The source is a human donor in a cohort sampled during active COVID-19.

The table lists this clone with a count of one. V and J are TRBV6-5 and TRBJ2-7, with 7 bases lining up with TRBD2. Trimming cost V 0 bases and J 3 bases; bases outside gene matches: 5. Germline CDR1 MNHEY, CDR2 SVGAGI. CDR3 length equals 15 residues. Here the CDR3 DNA reads TGTGCCAGCAGTTACTCGATTGGGGGGGGCTACGAGCAGTACTTC. It yields the protein CASSYSIGGGYEQYF.

The chain has TRBV5-1 and TRBJ1-4, with 7 bases fitting TRBD1. CDR1 is SGHRS and CDR2 is YFSETQ in the germline V gene. V lost 0 bases to trimming and J lost 7 bases; unmatched junction nucleotides: 3. The CDR3 is 14 residues long. This CDR3 is CASSLEGGSEKLFF. The CDR3 region has the DNA TGCGCCAGCAGCTTGGAAGGGGGCAGTGAAAAACTGTTTTTT.

This clone has just one count. V gene TRBV7-6 combines with J gene TRBJ2-1, with TRBD2 identical over 11 bases. Losses at the gene ends were 1 base for V and 7 bases for J; bases not matched to a gene: 6. Germline CDR1 is SGHVS and CDR2 is FNYEAQ. The CDR3 runs to 16 residues. The CDR3 is CASSLGRLAGWNEQFF. The CDR3 DNA reads as TGTGCCAGCAGCTTAGGCCGACTAGCGGGGTGGAATGAGCAGTTCTTC.

The chain uses TRBV7-8 and TRBJ1-1, with 8 nucleotides matching TRBD1. Losses at the gene ends were 0 bases for V and 5 bases for J; bases not matched to a gene: 8. CDR3 length: 16 amino acids. CDR1 is SGHVS, CDR2 FQNEAQ, per germline. The CDR3 reads CASSLATGVAGTEAFF. DNA of the CDR3: TGTGCCAGCAGCTTAGCGACAGGGGTGGCTGGGACTGAAGCTTTCTTT. Together with reference TRBV7-8 and TRBJ1-1, the CDR3 gives the full variable domain: GAGVSQSPRYKVAKRGQDVALRCDPISGHVSLFWYQQALGQGPEFLTYFQNEAQLDKSGLPSDRFFAERPEGSVSTLKIQRTQQEDSAVYLCASSLATGVAGTEAFFGQGTRLTVV.

This rearrangement joins TRBV5-4 to TRBJ1-1; a possible D gene is TRBD1 (5 bases). Per the germline V gene, CDR1 is SGHNT and CDR2 is YYREEE (reference sequence). V was shortened by 2 bases and J by 5 bases, with 10 bases between the two germline ends. This CDR3 comprises 13 residues. The CDR3 here is CASSFGDLTEAFF. In nucleotides, the CDR3 is TGTGCCAGCAGCTTTGGGGACTTAACTGAAGCTTTCTTT.

The chain joins TRBV7-8 to TRBJ1-4; TRBD1 might be the D (5 bases). Germline V gives CDR1 SGHVS, CDR2 FQNEAQ. The CDR3 length is 18 residues. Trimming stripped 2 bases from V and 4 bases from J, with 20 bases between. CDR3 residues: CASSLTPQGRAINEKLFF. The CDR3 DNA sequence: TGTGCCAGCAGCTTAACGCCCCAGGGTAGGGCAATTAATGAAAAACTGTTTTTT.

The rearrangement joins TRBV15 to TRBJ2-3, with D perhaps TRBD2 (6 bases). V shed 3 bases and J shed 2 bases, with 12 bases lying between them. This CDR3 is 15 amino acids long. The germline CDR1 and CDR2 sequences are LNHNV and YYDKDF (reference sequence). Here the CDR3 DNA reads TGTGCCACCAGCAGGCCGGGACTCCACACAGATACGCAGTATTTT. This codes for CATSRPGLHTDTQYF. Combining the CDR3 with reference TRBV15 and TRBJ2-3 gives the whole variable domain DAMVIQNPRYQVTQFGKPVTLSCSQTLNHNVMYWYQQKSSQAPKLLFHYYDKDFNNEADTPDNFQSRRPNTSFCFLDIRSPGLGDTAMYLCATSRPGLHTDTQYFGPGTRLTVL.

The chain uses TRBV7-9 and TRBJ2-7; D might be TRBD1 (6 bases). The CDR3 extends over 15 amino acids. V lost 4 bases, J lost 5 bases, and 18 bases lay in between. CDR1 and CDR2 from the germline V gene are SEHNR and FQNEAQ (reference sequence). CDR3 amino acids: CASSYFLTGSDEQYF. CDR3 DNA: TGTGCCAGCAGCTACTTTTTAACAGGGAGCGACGAGCAGTACTTC.

This sequence joins TRBV27 and TRBJ1-5; TRBD1 is a possible D gene (6 bases). The CDR3 consists of 15 residues. V shed 8 bases and J shed 3 bases, with 17 bases lying between them. Looked up from germline, CDR1 is MNHEY and CDR2 is SMNVEV (reference sequence). This CDR3 is CASRKQGHLNQPQHF. DNA for the CDR3: TGTGCCAGCCGTAAGCAGGGGCATCTCAATCAGCCCCAGCATTTT.

There are a few counts of this clone. This chain links TRBV10-2 with TRBJ2-5; a weak D match, TRBD1 (6 bases). The CDR3 has 14 amino acids. V lost 5 bases, J lost 5 bases, and 15 bases lay in between. CDR1 and CDR2 (germline): WSHSY, SAAADI. Here the CDR3 reads CASSRQGTSETQYF. CDR3 DNA sequence: TGCGCCAGCAGTAGGCAGGGGACGAGTGAGACCCAGTACTTC.

The chain employs TRBV2 and TRBJ2-3; 9 bases are a match to TRBD1. The CDR3 loop spans 13 amino acids. The germline V gene has CDR1 SNHLY and CDR2 FYNNEI. Germline trimming cut 11 bases from V and 6 bases from J; bases unmatched to any gene: 9. The CDR3 protein is CAGRDREYDTQYF. CDR3 nucleotides: TGTGCCGGCCGGGACAGGGAGTACGATACGCAGTATTTT.

The V gene is TRBV3-1 (or the pseudogene TRBV3-2), the J gene TRBJ2-3; TRBD2 aligns across 9 bases. The germline V gene has CDR1 LGHDT and CDR2 YNNKEL (reference sequence). There are 18 residues in the CDR3. J was trimmed by 3 bases and V by 0 bases; bases with no gene match: 10. The CDR3 bases are TGTGCCAGCAGCCAAGAGGGTACTAGCGGGCCTGGTACAGATACGCAGTATTTT. This encodes CASSQEGTSGPGTDTQYF.

V is TRBV9 and J is TRBJ2-5; 8 nucleotides agree with TRBD1. Germline lookup yields CDR1 SGDLS and CDR2 YYNGEE. The CDR3 is 18 residues long. Trimming at V came to 2 bases and at J to 1 base, leaving 13 bases not matched to a gene. Here the CDR3 DNA reads TGTGCCAGCAGCGTCTCTATAACAGGGGGATTAGTCCAAGAGACCCAGTACTTC. Its translation is CASSVSITGGLVQETQYF.

The chain links TRBV3-1 (or the pseudogene TRBV3-2) to TRBJ1-4, with a weak D call TRBD1 (5 bases). The CDR3 has 16 residues. Between the trimmed V and J ends, which lost 0 bases and 4 bases, there was a span of 12 bases. The germline gives CDR1 LGHDT, CDR2 YNNKEL (reference sequence). Written as DNA, the CDR3 is TGTGCCAGCAGCCAAGATATGGACAACCGTAATGAAAAACTGTTTTTT. Its translation: CASSQDMDNRNEKLFF.

This chain links TRBV9 with TRBJ2-5; the D is unclear. Germline V gene data show CDR1 as SGDLS and CDR2 as YYNGEE. The CDR3 contains 14 residues. V lost 0 bases to trimming and J lost 4 bases, with 10 bases between them. This CDR3 is CASSVDGLRETQYF. In DNA, the CDR3 is TGTGCCAGCAGCGTAGATGGCCTCAGAGAGACCCAGTACTTC.

The V call is TRBV10-3, the J call TRBJ2-2; D is perhaps TRBD1 (5 bases). Germline values: CDR1 ENHRY, CDR2 SYGVKD. The CDR3 contains 14 residues. Trimming took 1 base from V and 7 from J, leaving 10 bases between them. The CDR3 sequence is CAISEYGRDGELFF. CDR3 in DNA: TGTGCCATCAGTGAGTACGGCAGGGACGGGGAGCTGTTTTTT.

CDR3 protein: CASSFQASNEKLFF. The CDR3 nucleotides are TGTGCCAGCAGCTTTCAGGCGTCTAATGAAAAACTGTTTTTT. This chain links TRBV7-9 with TRBJ1-4; D gene uncertain. The CDR3 is made up of 14 amino acids. Germline-derived CDR1 and CDR2 are SEHNR and FQNEAQ (reference sequence). V lost 3 bases, J lost 3 bases, and 8 bases lay in between.

DNA of the CDR3: TGTGCCAGCAGGGGACAGGGCTATAAATATGGCTACACCTTC. This translates into CASRGQGYKYGYTF. The rearrangement joins TRBV6-5 to TRBJ1-2, with 9 bases aligning to TRBD1. This CDR3 comprises 14 residues. CDR1 and CDR2 (germline): MNHEY, SVGAGI. V gave up 6 bases and J gave up 5 bases; unmatched junction bases: 7.

This sequence joins TRBV6-2 or TRBV6-3 and TRBJ1-5, with D possibly matching TRBD1 (5 bases). V was clipped by 7 bases and J by 1 base, with 14 bases between them. This CDR3 contains 15 residues. Per germline, CDR1 MNHEY and CDR2 SVGEGT. CDR3 bases: TGTGCCAGCACCCCACGGGGGTCCAGCAATCAGCCCCAGCATTTT. Its protein is CASTPRGSSNQPQHF.

V gene TRBV2 combines with J gene TRBJ2-1; 7 positions match TRBD1. This CDR3 has 14 amino acids. V trimming: 6 bases; J trimming: 4 bases; junction bases outside the gene matches: 6. Germline V CDR1 and CDR2: SNHLY, FYNNEI. The CDR3 protein is CASRGRGLYNEQFF. CDR3 nucleotides: TGTGCCAGCAGGGGCAGGGGGTTGTACAATGAGCAGTTCTTC.

The DNA for the CDR3 is TGCGCCAGCAGCCAAGATACAGGGTATGGCTACACCTTC. Translation gives CASSQDTGYGYTF. The chain employs TRBV4-3 and TRBJ1-2; possible D gene TRBD1, 6 bases. CDR1 LGHNA and CDR2 YSLEER come from the germline V gene. Trimming removed 0 bases from V and 5 bases from J, with 7 bases in between. This CDR3 is 13 amino acids long.

The genes are TRBV7-9 and TRBJ1-1; D remains ambiguous. CDR3 size: 15 residues. Trimming cost V 5 bases and J 0 bases, with 13 bases left between them. CDR1 SEHNR and CDR2 FQNEAQ come from the germline V gene (reference sequence). The CDR3 nucleotides are TGTGCCAGCAGCCCACGGGTGGCTATGAACACTGAAGCTTTCTTT. It is translated as CASSPRVAMNTEAFF. The variable domain in full, completed from reference TRBV7-9 and TRBJ1-1, reads DTGVSQNPRHKITKRGQNVTFRCDPISEHNRLYWYRQTLGQGPEFLTYFQNEAQLEKSRLLSDRFSAERPKGSFSTLEIQRTEQGDSAMYLCASSPRVAMNTEAFFGQGTRLTVV.

The V gene is TRBV19, the J gene TRBJ2-7; D gene unclear. CDR3 length: 13 amino acids. V was cut by 5 bases and J by 4 bases, with 12 bases left in between. Germline CDR1 and CDR2: LNHDA and SQIVND (reference sequence). Here the CDR3 DNA reads TGTGCCAGTAGTCCTTCCCCGACTTACGAGCAGTACTTC. Translating gives CASSPSPTYEQYF. The full variable domain, rest sourced from reference TRBV19 and TRBJ2-7, is DGGITQSPKYLFRKEGQNVTLSCEQNLNHDAMYWYRQDPGQGLRLIYYSQIVNDFQKGDIAEGYSVSREKKESFPLTVTSAQKNPTAFYLCASSPSPTYEQYFGPGTRLTVT.

This chain uses TRBV19 with TRBJ2-7; the match to TRBD1 covers 9 bases. Germline CDR1 LNHDA, CDR2 SQIVND (reference sequence). J was trimmed by 5 bases and V by 10 bases; bases with no gene match: 12. The CDR3 has 14 residues. The CDR3 sequence is CATGDREEGNEQYF. The CDR3 nucleotides read TGTGCCACCGGGGACAGGGAGGAAGGTAACGAGCAGTACTTC.

The chain is built from TRBV4-1 and TRBJ2-1, with a possible D match to TRBD2 (7 bases). Germline V gene sequence: CDR1 MGHRA, CDR2 YSYEKL. CDR3 size: 15 residues. The V gene lost 2 bases and the J gene lost 5 bases, with 13 bases spanning the gap. CDR3 DNA: TGCGCCAGCAGCCAACGGGGGGCTCCTAACAATGAGCAGTTCTTC. Protein product: CASSQRGAPNNEQFF.